This T cell receptor beta chain derives from a study of chronic HIV infection and antiretroviral therapy. A few counts support this clonotype. CDR1 and CDR2 from the germline V gene are MNHNY and SVGAGI (reference sequence). Trimming pared 7 bases from V and 8 bases from J, leaving 17 bases between. The CDR3 is made up of 14 amino acids. TCRdb called the 5' RACE reads again in MiXCR, with one record for every CDR3 protein. Among some 46,000 distinct CDR3 sequences listed, about a fifth were seen once. The genes are TRBV6-6 and TRBJ1-4; D call uncertain. The specimen sequenced was peripheral blood. The clonotype was recovered from an adult who had HIV and had not received antiretroviral therapy, or was an uninfected healthy control (not recorded which). The CDR3 region is CASMETGIKEKLFF. The DNA for the CDR3 is TGTGCCAGCATGGAGACGGGAATCAAGGAAAAACTGTTTTTT.